The text below deals with one T cell receptor (beta chain). Its antigen is as yet unknown. This record comes from a study of blood T cells in healthy people across ages. Across the whole study: When template switching was applied, about one barcoded beta molecule was captured per two T cells. Overall study results and limits: Expanded clonotype shifts may have been confounded, as the donors had an unknown CMV status. Naive T cell percentage showed a strong correlation with the diversity of TCR beta.

The ends were cut back, 4 bases at V and 10 bases at J, with 29 bases in the middle. The CDR3 is 18 residues long. Germline CDR1 is MGHDK and CDR2 is SYGVNS. The use of a sample-barcoded 5' primer and a J-beta primer mix characterized a second PCR of roughly 6 to 12 cycles. Each cDNA molecule, via a template-switch adaptor with 12 random nucleotides, was tagged. A single record per CDR3 protein comes from TCRdb applying MiXCR to the 5' RACE reads. The data contain approximately 770,000 distinct CDR3 sequences, about three fifths of them singletons. The sequence was collected from a man aged 25-45 years in good health. The rearrangement joins TRBV25-1 to TRBJ2-1; D is possibly TRBD2 (6 bases). What was sequenced was blood. Here the CDR3 reads CASSVQSGTPTLQWEQFF. The CDR3 region has the DNA TGTGCCAGCAGTGTACAGTCCGGGACTCCCACCTTACAGTGGGAGCAGTTCTTC.